The 29 T cell receptor beta chains given below trace back to one sample, sequenced in a study of lymphopenia after photon versus proton radiotherapy. Clones were sequenced by immunoSEQ multiplex PCR, and TCRdb holds only the in-frame ones, with some missing. In the table there are 22,000 or so clones, roughly 86% of which are singletons. Sequenced material: peripheral blood, taken from a patient treated with photon-based radiotherapy. All receptors come from a woman in her forties or fifties with pancreatic cancer.

This chain connects TRBV11-2 to TRBJ2-1; the match to TRBD1 covers 8 bases. J was trimmed by 0 bases and V by 6 bases; bases with no gene match: 7. CDR3 length equals 16 residues. Germline CDR1 and CDR2: SGHAT and FQNNGV. CDR3 region: CASSDRGTFSYNEQFF. CDR3 nucleotide sequence: TGTGCCAGCAGTGACAGGGGAACTTTCTCCTACAATGAGCAGTTCTTC.

The chain carries TRBV19 and TRBJ1-1; D not resolved. From germline, CDR1 is LNHDA and CDR2 SQIVND (reference sequence). CDR3 length: 14 residues. The ends were cut back, 6 bases at V and 5 bases at J, with 16 bases in the middle. The CDR3 loop is CASSPGNSKTEAFF. The CDR3 bases are TGTGCCAGTAGCCCCGGAAATTCAAAAACTGAAGCTTTCTTT.

V and J are TRBV6-5 and TRBJ1-2; tentatively, D is TRBD1 (6 bases). V lost 2 bases and J 6 bases, leaving 19 bases between the germline ends. This CDR3 comprises 16 residues. Germline loops: CDR1 MNHEY, CDR2 SVGAGI. The CDR3 region is CASSYILGGRPDGYTF. The CDR3 DNA reads as TGTGCCAGCAGTTACATACTTGGGGGGCGCCCCGATGGCTACACCTTC.

The chain is built from TRBV6-1 and TRBJ2-7, with D unresolved. Trimming left V 3 bases short and J 7 bases short, with 13 bases between. The CDR3 runs 13 residues. Germline V gives CDR1 MNHNS, CDR2 SASEGT. The CDR3 loop reads CASSDALDREQYF. The CDR3 DNA sequence: TGTGCCAGCAGTGACGCGCTGGATCGGGAGCAGTACTTC.

The chain links TRBV7-2 to TRBJ2-7, with TRBD1 identical over 12 bases. This CDR3 is built from 15 residues. The germline V gene encodes CDR1 SGHTA and CDR2 FQGNSA. The ends lost 0 bases at V and 9 bases at J; junction bases unmatched: 6. This chain's CDR3 is CASSLAGQGARGQYF. For the CDR3, the DNA is TGTGCCAGCAGCTTAGCGGGACAGGGGGCGCGGGGGCAGTACTTC.

This sequence joins TRBV30 and TRBJ2-5; D is uncertain. The V gene lost 1 base and the J gene lost 5 bases, with 17 bases spanning the gap. Germline V lookup: CDR1 GTSNPN, CDR2 SVGIG (reference sequence). The CDR3 consists of 15 residues. CDR3 loop: CAWSGGRFIGETQYF. The CDR3 DNA sequence: TGTGCCTGGAGTGGAGGACGGTTTATCGGGGAGACCCAGTACTTC.

The genes are TRBV6-1 and TRBJ1-1, with D hard to call. The CDR3 runs 15 residues. Per germline, CDR1 MNHNS and CDR2 SASEGT. V lost 2 bases and J lost 11, with 21 bases in between. CDR3 coding DNA: TGTGCCAGCAGTGAATTGGGCCCGGCTGTGGGTTATGCTTTCTTT. Its translation: CASSELGPAVGYAFF.

This chain links TRBV10-1 with TRBJ1-4; perhaps TRBD1 as D (5 bases). The CDR3 contains 15 residues. Germline V gene data show CDR1 as WNHNN and CDR2 as SYGVQD (reference sequence). V was pared by 6 bases and J by 6 bases, with 17 bases between. The CDR3 spells CASRGVAGWDEKLFF. The CDR3 DNA is TGCGCCAGCAGGGGGGTGGCGGGTTGGGATGAAAAACTGTTTTTT.

V gene TRBV7-2 combines with J gene TRBJ2-1; 16 nucleotides match TRBD2. The CDR3 consists of 15 residues. Germline CDR1 reads SGHTA; CDR2 reads FQGNSA. Trimming at V came to 3 bases and at J to 13 bases, leaving 6 bases not matched to a gene. CDR3 residues: CASSLGLAGGPGQFF. The CDR3 nucleotides are TGTGCCAGCAGCTTGGGACTAGCGGGAGGGCCTGGTCAGTTCTTC.

The V and J genes are TRBV19 and TRBJ1-1, with 8 bases lining up with TRBD1. The CDR3 is 15 residues long. Trimming at V came to 4 bases and at J to 1 base, leaving 5 bases not matched to a gene. Per germline, CDR1 LNHDA and CDR2 SQIVND (reference sequence). The CDR3 reads CASSTQGGRNTEAFF. The CDR3, as DNA: TGTGCCAGTAGTACACAGGGGGGGAGGAACACTGAAGCTTTCTTT.

This clone has more than one count but fewer than ten. This CDR3 reads CASSSIQAGNTEAFF. The CDR3 bases are TGTGCCAGCAGTTCGATACAGGCGGGTAACACTGAAGCTTTCTTT. The rearrangement links TRBV28 to TRBJ1-1; tentatively, D is TRBD1 (5 bases). Trimming shortened V by 4 bases and J by 2 bases, and 14 bases separated the two germline ends. The CDR3 contains 15 residues. CDR1 and CDR2 from the germline V gene are MDHEN and SYDVKM. Looking up the rest from reference TRBV28 and TRBJ1-1 gives the full variable domain: DVKVTQSSRYLVKRTGEKVFLECVQDMDHENMFWYRQDPGLGLRLIYFSYDVKMKEKGDIPEGYSVSREKKERFSLILESASTNQTSMYLCASSSIQAGNTEAFFGQGTRLTVV.

This rearrangement joins TRBV29-1 to TRBJ1-2; TRBD1 is a possible D gene (5 bases). V was cut by 5 bases and J by 0 bases, with 10 bases left in between. The germline CDR1 and CDR2 sequences are SQVTM and ANQGSEA. The CDR3 is 13 residues long. The CDR3 DNA sequence: TGCAGCGTTCCTGACAGTACTAACTATGGCTACACCTTC. Its translation: CSVPDSTNYGYTF.

This clone appeared a few times. CDR3 residues: CASSPQGWGTGELFF. In DNA, the CDR3 is TGTGCCAGCAGCCCTCAGGGATGGGGCACCGGGGAGCTGTTTTTT. The chain couples TRBV9 to TRBJ2-2; D might be TRBD1 (5 bases). The ends were cut back, 4 bases at V and 4 bases at J, with 14 bases in the middle. The CDR3 is made up of 15 amino acids. Germline lookup yields CDR1 SGDLS and CDR2 YYNGEE.

The CDR3 loop reads CASTGQDFSYEQYF. The DNA of the CDR3 is TGTGCCAGCACTGGACAGGACTTCTCCTACGAGCAGTACTTC. The J gene is TRBJ2-7, the V gene TRBV6-1; the match to TRBD1 covers 7 bases. The germline V gene has CDR1 MNHNS and CDR2 SASEGT. The CDR3 is made up of 14 amino acids. Germline trimming cut 7 bases from V and 0 bases from J; bases unmatched to any gene: 6.

The chain has TRBV28 and TRBJ2-1; 14 bases are a match to TRBD2. The J segment lost 0 bases and the V segment lost 2 bases, leaving 6 bases of the junction unmatched. Germline V gene lookup returns CDR1 MDHEN and CDR2 SYDVKM. The CDR3 is made up of 19 amino acids. This CDR3 is CASSLGLAGGPNSYNEQFF. The DNA of the CDR3 is TGTGCCAGCAGTTTAGGACTAGCGGGAGGTCCGAACTCCTACAATGAGCAGTTCTTC.

The chain carries TRBV5-6 and TRBJ2-7; 11 bases match TRBD1. CDR3 length: 14 residues. Germline loops: CDR1 SGHDT, CDR2 YYEEEE. V lost 4 bases and J lost 4; bases outside the gene matches: 4. The CDR3: CASSAGTGGYEQYF. The CDR3 nucleotides are TGTGCCAGCAGCGCCGGGACAGGGGGTTACGAGCAGTACTTC.

The chain employs TRBV4-3 and TRBJ2-1; 11 nucleotides agree with TRBD2. CDR3 length: 18 residues. The ends lost 4 bases at V and 4 bases at J; junction bases unmatched: 12. Germline-derived CDR1 and CDR2 are LGHNA and YSLEER. The chain's CDR3 is CASSPSPGLADHYNEQFF. CDR3 bases: TGCGCCAGCAGCCCGTCGCCGGGACTAGCGGACCATTACAATGAGCAGTTCTTC.

The chain is built from TRBV6-5 and TRBJ2-1; possible D gene TRBD1, 6 bases. Trimming took off 6 bases at V and 4 bases at J, with 16 bases between the two ends. CDR1 is MNHEY, CDR2 SVGAGI, per germline. The CDR3 loop spans 15 amino acids. The CDR3 nucleotides are TGTGCCAGCAGCACATACAGGGTCGAGTACAATGAGCAGTTCTTC. Translation: CASSTYRVEYNEQFF.

The V call is TRBV7-2, the J call TRBJ1-5; no reliable D call. V was clipped by 5 bases and J by 4 bases, with 6 bases between them. This CDR3 comprises 12 residues. Germline V gives CDR1 SGHTA, CDR2 FQGNSA. The CDR3: CASSLTNQPQHF. The DNA of the CDR3 is TGTGCCAGCAGCCTAACTAATCAGCCCCAGCATTTT.

Only one count was recorded for this clone. In nucleotides, the CDR3 is TGTGCCAGCTCGGTGAGGGCGGGAAAAGAGACCCAGTACTTC. This gives the protein CASSVRAGKETQYF. The chain carries TRBV18 and TRBJ2-5; tentatively, D is TRBD2 (6 bases). V was cut by 6 bases and J by 3 bases, with 14 bases left in between. The germline CDR1 and CDR2 sequences are KGHSH and LQKENI. The CDR3 extends over 14 amino acids.

V is TRBV6-1 and J is TRBJ2-7; 11 bases are a match to TRBD1. Losses at the gene ends were 9 bases for V and 3 bases for J; bases not matched to a gene: 10. The CDR3 consists of 15 residues. Germline assignment: CDR1 MNHNS and CDR2 SASEGT. The CDR3 sequence: CARISGTGGFYEQYF. In DNA form, the CDR3 reads TGTGCCAGAATCTCCGGGACAGGGGGTTTCTACGAGCAGTACTTC.

CDR3 coding DNA: TGCGCCAGCAGCGGATCCGAGGGGGATGAGCAGTTCTTC. The encoded protein is CASSGSEGDEQFF. The V and J genes are TRBV4-3 and TRBJ2-1; maybe TRBD1 (6 bases). The V end was cut by 5 bases, the J end by 8 bases, with 13 bases between. Per the germline V gene, CDR1 is LGHNA and CDR2 is YSLEER. This CDR3 contains 13 residues.

The chain uses TRBV15 and TRBJ1-4; no clear D. CDR1 and CDR2 (germline): LNHNV, YYDKDF (reference sequence). Trimming cost V 4 bases and J 3 bases, with 12 bases left between them. This CDR3 is 15 amino acids long. In DNA form, the CDR3 reads TGTGCCACCAGCATGTTGGACGGAGCTAATGAAAAACTGTTTTTT. Its translation: CATSMLDGANEKLFF.

The chain links TRBV6-6 to TRBJ2-2; D not resolved. Germline loops: CDR1 MNHNY, CDR2 SVGAGI (reference sequence). V was shortened by 8 bases and J by 6 bases, with 7 bases between the two germline ends. The CDR3 runs 11 residues. The CDR3 region is CASWLAGELFF. The CDR3 coding sequence is TGTGCCAGCTGGCTGGCCGGGGAGCTGTTTTTT.

This clone is medium-sized (0.01 to 0.1%) in the sample. The rearrangement uses TRBV19 and TRBJ1-1; 7 positions match TRBD1. Germline CDR1 LNHDA, CDR2 SQIVND (reference sequence). The CDR3 length is 13 residues. The V and J ends lost 6 bases and 4 bases, in that order; junction bases with no gene match: 5. CDR3 bases: TGTGCCAGTAGAAAGGGGGCGATCACTGAAGCTTTCTTT. This gives the protein CASRKGAITEAFF. The variable domain in full, with the rest retrieved from reference TRBV19 and TRBJ1-1, is DGGITQSPKYLFRKEGQNVTLSCEQNLNHDAMYWYRQDPGQGLRLIYYSQIVNDFQKGDIAEGYSVSREKKESFPLTVTSAQKNPTAFYLCASRKGAITEAFFGQGTRLTVV.

The chain links TRBV27 to TRBJ2-5, with 12 bases lining up with TRBD2. The CDR3 contains 16 residues. The ends lost 5 bases at V and 4 bases at J; junction bases unmatched: 8. CDR1 is MNHEY, CDR2 SMNVEV, per germline (reference sequence). The CDR3 nucleotides are TGTGCCAGCAGTCTAACTGGACTAGCGGGATCAGAGACCCAGTACTTC. Protein product: CASSLTGLAGSETQYF.

The chain employs TRBV29-1 and TRBJ1-1; D not certain. Between the trimmed V and J ends, which lost 6 bases and 0 bases, there was a span of 14 bases. CDR3 size: 14 residues. Germline values: CDR1 SQVTM, CDR2 ANQGSEA. CDR3 in DNA: TGCAGCGTCACCAAGGGAGGGTTGAACACTGAAGCTTTCTTT. Protein sequence: CSVTKGGLNTEAFF.

This clone was seen once. The rearrangement uses TRBV7-6 and TRBJ2-2, with TRBD2 identical over 13 bases. Germline V gene data show CDR1 as SGHVS and CDR2 as FNYEAQ. The CDR3 is 16 amino acids. The V and J ends lost 4 bases and 5 bases, in that order; junction bases with no gene match: 4. CDR3 DNA sequence: TGTGCCAGCAGCTCCCGGACTAGCGGGAGTACCGGGGAGCTGTTTTTT. Translated, it gives CASSSRTSGSTGELFF.

This clone was found once. The chain employs TRBV5-6 and TRBJ2-5; no clear D. The CDR3 extends over 11 amino acids. Trimming left V 4 bases short and J 3 bases short, with 4 bases between. The germline gives CDR1 SGHDT, CDR2 YYEEEE. CDR3 nucleotide sequence: TGTGCCAGCAGCCGCGAAGAGACCCAGTACTTC. It translates to CASSREETQYF.